This TCR beta chain is from a study of T cells in Graves' hyperthyroidism and ophthalmopathy. About the study: Pretreatment peripheral blood was obtained at initial diagnosis. General study points: Patients with ophthalmopathy were separated from those with stable hyperthyroidism by a 13 V-J model. Most thyroid clonotypes that were expanded above 0.001 also turned up in blood.

As for this clonotype: The antigen remains undetermined.

The authors obtained PBMCs from more than 8 ml of fresh peripheral blood. Researchers amplified the TCR beta CDR3 regions from RNA transcripts. The HTBI primer set was used in a first-round RT-PCR of the TCR CDR3. TCRdb called the multiplex PCR reads again in MiXCR, with one record for every CDR3 protein. Of a few hundred thousand distinct CDR3 sequences in the sample, around 16% were seen once. The CDR3 totals 17 residues. Germline V CDR1 and CDR2: LGHNA, YNFKEQ. Unmatched junction bases numbered 6, after V lost 4 bases and J lost 3 bases. The chain joins TRBV4-2 to TRBJ2-7; 16 positions match TRBD2. Sequencing was performed on blood. The sequence came from a woman aged 25 to 39 with Graves' hyperthyroidism. Written as DNA, the CDR3 is TGTGCCAGCAGCCTGGGACTAGCGGGAGGGATTAGCTACGAGCAGTACTTC. Protein: CASSLGLAGGISYEQYF.